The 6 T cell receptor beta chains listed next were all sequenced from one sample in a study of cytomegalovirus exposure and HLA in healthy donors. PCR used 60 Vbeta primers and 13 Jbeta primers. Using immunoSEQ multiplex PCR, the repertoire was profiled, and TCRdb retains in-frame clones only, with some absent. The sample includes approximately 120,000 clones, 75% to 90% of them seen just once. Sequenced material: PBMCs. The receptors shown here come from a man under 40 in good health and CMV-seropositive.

As DNA, the CDR3 is TGTGCCAGCAGTAGTGGGCCTTACACTGAAGCTTTCTTT. Its translation is CASSSGPYTEAFF. V gene TRBV2 combines with J gene TRBJ1-1, with D unresolved. Trimming took off 5 bases at V and 3 bases at J, with 10 bases between the two ends. Germline V gives CDR1 SNHLY, CDR2 FYNNEI. There are 13 residues in the CDR3.

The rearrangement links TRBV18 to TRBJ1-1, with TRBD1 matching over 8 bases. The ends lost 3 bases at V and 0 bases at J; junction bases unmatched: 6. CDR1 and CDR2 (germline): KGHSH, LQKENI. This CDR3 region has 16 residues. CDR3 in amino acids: CASSPRTGLMNTEAFF. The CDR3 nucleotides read TGTGCCAGCTCACCGCGGACAGGGCTAATGAACACTGAAGCTTTCTTT.

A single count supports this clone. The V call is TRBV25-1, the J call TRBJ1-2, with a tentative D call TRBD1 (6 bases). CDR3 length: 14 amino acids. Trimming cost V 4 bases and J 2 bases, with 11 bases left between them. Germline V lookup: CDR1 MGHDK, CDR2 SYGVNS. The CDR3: CASSGGGQNYGYTF. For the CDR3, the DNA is TGTGCCAGCAGTGGGGGGGGGCAGAACTATGGCTACACCTTC.

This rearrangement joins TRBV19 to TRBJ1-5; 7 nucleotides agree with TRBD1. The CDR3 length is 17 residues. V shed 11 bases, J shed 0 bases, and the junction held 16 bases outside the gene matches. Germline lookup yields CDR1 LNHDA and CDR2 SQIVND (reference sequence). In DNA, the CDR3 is TGTGCCTCGACGCCCGGGACAGTGAGGTATAGCAATCAGCCCCAGCATTTT. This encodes CASTPGTVRYSNQPQHF.

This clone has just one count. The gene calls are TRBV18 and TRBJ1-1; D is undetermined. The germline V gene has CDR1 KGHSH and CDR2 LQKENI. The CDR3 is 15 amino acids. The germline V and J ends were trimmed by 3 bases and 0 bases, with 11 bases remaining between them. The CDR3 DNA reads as TGTGCCAGCTCACCCCCAAGGACTATGAACACTGAAGCTTTCTTT. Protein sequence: CASSPPRTMNTEAFF.

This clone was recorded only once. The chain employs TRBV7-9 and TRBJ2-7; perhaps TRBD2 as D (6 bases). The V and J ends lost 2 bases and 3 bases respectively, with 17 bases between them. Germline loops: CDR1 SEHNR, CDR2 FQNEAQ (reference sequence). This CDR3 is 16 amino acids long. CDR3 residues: CASSLRVAGPNYEQYF. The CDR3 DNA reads TGTGCCAGCAGCTTAAGGGTCGCGGGGCCGAACTACGAGCAGTACTTC.